The 15 T cell receptor beta chains given below trace back to one sample, sequenced in a study of neurological immune-mediated disorders (dated by TCRdb to the late 2010s). Receptors were amplified or captured by 5' RACE. The data were produced on an Illumina HiSeq 2500. Using fastp trimming at Q25 and MiXCR clonotype assembly, TCRdb reanalyzed the public sequencing data and kept in-frame beta chains. Under each unique CDR3 protein, matching rows form one entry showing the most common genes and DNA. The sample profile shows over 25,000 distinct CDR3 sequences; 20% to 25% of them were found once. The top ten constitute around 16% of the sample. Specimen: PBMCs. These receptors were taken from an older woman in good health.

The table lists this clonotype with many counts. V gene TRBV6-5 combines with J gene TRBJ2-5; TRBD2 matches 7 bases. This CDR3 comprises 13 residues. The germline V gene encodes CDR1 MNHEY and CDR2 SVGAGI. V was pared by 2 bases and J by 7 bases, with 4 bases of the junction left unmatched. The CDR3 nucleotides are TGTGCCAGCAGTTACCCCCCGGGAGGGACCCAGTACTTC. Amino acids: CASSYPPGGTQYF.

This clonotype was seen ten or more times. The V gene is TRBV5-1, the J gene TRBJ2-7; 14 nucleotides agree with TRBD2. The germline CDR1 and CDR2 sequences are SGHRS and YFSETQ. V lost 2 bases to trimming and J lost 5 bases; unmatched junction nucleotides: 9. There are 17 residues in the CDR3. The CDR3 sequence is CASSLRTSGRRIDEQYF. The CDR3 DNA reads TGCGCCAGCAGCTTAAGGACTAGCGGGAGGCGTATCGACGAGCAGTACTTC.

This rearrangement joins TRBV28 to TRBJ2-5; 7 bases line up with TRBD1. Germline CDR1 reads MDHEN; CDR2 reads SYDVKM. V lost 6 bases to trimming and J lost 7 bases; unmatched junction nucleotides: 5. The CDR3 has 12 residues. CDR3 residues: CASRGQVGTQYF. CDR3 nucleotides: TGTGCCAGCAGAGGACAGGTCGGGACCCAGTACTTC.

This clonotype appeared many times. This sequence joins TRBV29-1 and TRBJ2-7; possible D gene TRBD2, 5 bases. V was cut by 4 bases and J by 9 bases, with 22 bases left in between. Germline V gene sequence: CDR1 SQVTM, CDR2 ANQGSEA. The CDR3 extends over 14 amino acids. In DNA form, the CDR3 reads TGCAGCGTTGCCACTACAACCATAGCCAGCGGGCAGTACTTC. Residues: CSVATTTIASGQYF.

This clonotype was counted at least ten times. The chain links TRBV12-3 or TRBV12-4 to TRBJ1-1; maybe TRBD1 (6 bases). Trimming shortened V by 5 bases and J by 8 bases, and 21 bases separated the two germline ends. The CDR3 has 15 amino acids. Here the CDR3 reads CASSPGTPKRGEAFF. The CDR3 nucleotides read TGTGCCAGCAGTCCCGGGACACCTAAACGAGGAGAAGCTTTCTTT.

The table lists this clonotype with many counts. V usage is TRBV4-3 and J usage is TRBJ2-1; TRBD2 matches at 7 bases. This CDR3 contains 17 residues. The germline gives CDR1 LGHNA, CDR2 YSLEER. The V segment lost 4 bases and the J segment 6 bases; nucleotides outside the gene matches: 15. The CDR3 region is CASSPPSQREPPNEQFF. As DNA, the CDR3 is TGCGCCAGCAGCCCTCCGAGCCAGCGGGAACCTCCCAATGAGCAGTTCTTC.

This clonotype has at least ten counts. This chain links TRBV11-2 with TRBJ2-1; 8 nucleotides align to TRBD2. The CDR3 is made up of 18 amino acids. Germline CDR1 and CDR2: SGHAT and FQNNGV. Trimming removed 3 bases from V and 3 bases from J; junction bases left unmatched: 13. CDR3 DNA sequence: TGTGCCAGCAGCTTTGTGAGCGGGGGACCTAAAGGCTACAATGAGCAGTTCTTC. Translated: CASSFVSGGPKGYNEQFF.

This clonotype came up many times. The V and J genes are TRBV7-8 and TRBJ2-7; D tentatively fits TRBD1 or TRBD2 (5 bases each). The germline V gene encodes CDR1 SGHVS and CDR2 FQNEAQ. Trimming shortened V by 6 bases and J by 6 bases, and 18 bases separated the two germline ends. The CDR3 sequence is 14 residues long. CDR3 in amino acids: CASRAFDGAGEQYF. In DNA form, the CDR3 reads TGTGCCAGCAGAGCATTCGACGGGGCCGGCGAGCAGTACTTC.

This clonotype is termed medium-sized. This chain connects TRBV2 to TRBJ1-2, with D possibly TRBD1 on 6 matching bases. V lost 5 bases, J lost 5 bases, and 9 bases lay in between. From germline, CDR1 is SNHLY and CDR2 FYNNEI. CDR3 length: 12 amino acids. CDR3 amino acids: CASSPQGYGYTF. Here the CDR3 DNA reads TGTGCCAGCAGTCCCCAGGGGTATGGCTACACCTTC.

The sample holds many counts of this clonotype. The chain couples TRBV7-3 to TRBJ1-1; no clear D gene. The CDR3 is made up of 13 amino acids. Germline assignment: CDR1 SGHTA and CDR2 FQGTGA. V lost 8 bases and J lost 4, with 14 bases in between. The CDR3: CASALTGITEAFF. CDR3 sequence (DNA): TGTGCCAGCGCTCTGACGGGTATCACTGAAGCTTTCTTT.

A single count supports this clonotype. The V call is TRBV7-9, the J call TRBJ2-5; 11 bases are a match to TRBD2. J was trimmed by 5 bases and V by 3 bases; bases with no gene match: 11. CDR3 length equals 17 residues. The germline V gene has CDR1 SEHNR and CDR2 FQNEAQ (reference sequence). This chain's CDR3 is CASSFSPGLAETETQYF. In nucleotides, the CDR3 is TGTGCCAGCAGCTTTTCCCCGGGACTAGCGGAAACTGAGACCCAGTACTTC.

Many counts were recorded for this clonotype. J is TRBJ2-3 and V is TRBV3-1; TRBD2 matches at 9 bases. The length of the CDR3 is 15 residues. Germline V CDR1 and CDR2: LGHDT, YNNKEL (reference sequence). J was trimmed by 0 bases and V by 4 bases; bases with no gene match: 2. DNA of the CDR3: TGTGCCAGCAGCCGGACTAGCGCTAGCACAGATACGCAGTATTTT. Translation gives CASSRTSASTDTQYF.

This clonotype is termed medium-sized. This rearrangement joins TRBV5-1 to TRBJ2-2; 11 positions agree with TRBD1. The V segment lost 0 bases and the J segment 0 bases; nucleotides outside the gene matches: 4. Germline V CDR1 and CDR2: SGHRS, YFSETQ. The CDR3 has 18 amino acids. CDR3 in amino acids: CASSLEDRGLTNTGELFF. The DNA for the CDR3 is TGCGCCAGCAGCTTGGAGGACAGGGGGCTTACGAACACCGGGGAGCTGTTTTTT.

This clonotype was seen at least ten times. The genes are TRBV20-1 and TRBJ2-1; 11 bases agree with TRBD2. J was trimmed by 6 bases and V by 0 bases; bases with no gene match: 7. Germline CDR1 and CDR2: DFQATT and SNEGSKA (reference sequence). This CDR3 comprises 16 residues. CDR3 DNA sequence: TGCAGTGCTAGAGACCCACTAGCGGGAGTCTCCAATGAGCAGTTCTTC. Translated: CSARDPLAGVSNEQFF.

This clonotype was recorded a few times. V gene TRBV18 combines with J gene TRBJ1-5; D is possibly TRBD1 (6 bases). V lost 4 bases, J lost 1 base, and 8 bases lay in between. CDR3 length: 14 residues. The germline gives CDR1 KGHSH, CDR2 LQKENI. The CDR3 loop is CASSQGGSNQPQHF. In DNA form, the CDR3 reads TGTGCCAGCTCACAGGGGGGAAGCAATCAGCCCCAGCATTTT.